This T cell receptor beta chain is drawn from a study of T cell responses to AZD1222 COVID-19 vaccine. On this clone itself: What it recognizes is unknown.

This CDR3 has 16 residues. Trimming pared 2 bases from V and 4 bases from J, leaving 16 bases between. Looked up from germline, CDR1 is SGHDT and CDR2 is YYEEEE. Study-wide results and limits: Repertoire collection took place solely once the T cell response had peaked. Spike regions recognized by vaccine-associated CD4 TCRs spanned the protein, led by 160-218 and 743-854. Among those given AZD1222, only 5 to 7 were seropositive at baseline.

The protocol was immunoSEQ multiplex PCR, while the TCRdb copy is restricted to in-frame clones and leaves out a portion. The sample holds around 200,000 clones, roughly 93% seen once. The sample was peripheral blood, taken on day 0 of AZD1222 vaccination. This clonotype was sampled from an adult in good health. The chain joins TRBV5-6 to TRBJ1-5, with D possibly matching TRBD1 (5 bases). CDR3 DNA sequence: TGTGCCAGCAGCTTTTTGGGACCCCAGGGAAATCAGCCCCAGCATTTT. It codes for CASSFLGPQGNQPQHF. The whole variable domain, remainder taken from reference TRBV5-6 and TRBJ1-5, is DAGVTQSPTHLIKTRGQQVTLRCSPKSGHDTVSWYQQALGQGPQFIFQYYEEEERQRGNFPDRFSGHQFPNYSSELNVNALLLGDSALYLCASSFLGPQGNQPQHFGDGTRLSIL.